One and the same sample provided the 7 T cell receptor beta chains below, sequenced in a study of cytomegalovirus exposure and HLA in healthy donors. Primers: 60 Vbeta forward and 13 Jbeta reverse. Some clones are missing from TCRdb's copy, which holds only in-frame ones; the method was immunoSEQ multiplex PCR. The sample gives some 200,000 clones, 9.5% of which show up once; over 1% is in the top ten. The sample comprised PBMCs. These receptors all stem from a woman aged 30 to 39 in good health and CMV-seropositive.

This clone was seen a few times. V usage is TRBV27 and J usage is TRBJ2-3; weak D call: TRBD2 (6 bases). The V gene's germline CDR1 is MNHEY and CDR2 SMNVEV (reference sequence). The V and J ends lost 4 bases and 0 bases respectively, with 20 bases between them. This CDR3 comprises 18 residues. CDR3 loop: CASSSTPPEGASTDTQYF. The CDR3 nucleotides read TGTGCCAGCAGTTCAACACCACCGGAGGGAGCTAGCACAGATACGCAGTATTTT.

The CDR3 here is CASSFRGPSSSYEQYF. CDR3 sequence (DNA): TGTGCCAGCAGCTTTCGCGGGCCCTCCAGCTCCTACGAGCAGTACTTC. This chain connects TRBV11-2 to TRBJ2-7; D is possibly TRBD2 (5 bases). Trimming pared 3 bases from V and 0 bases from J, leaving 15 bases between. The CDR3 has 16 residues. Germline V CDR1 and CDR2: SGHAT, FQNNGV. The whole variable domain, filled in from reference TRBV11-2 and TRBJ2-7, reads EAGVAQSPRYKIIEKRQSVAFWCNPISGHATLYWYQQILGQGPKLLIQFQNNGVVDDSQLPKDRFSAERLKGVDSTLKIQPAKLEDSAVYLCASSFRGPSSSYEQYFGPGTRLTVT.

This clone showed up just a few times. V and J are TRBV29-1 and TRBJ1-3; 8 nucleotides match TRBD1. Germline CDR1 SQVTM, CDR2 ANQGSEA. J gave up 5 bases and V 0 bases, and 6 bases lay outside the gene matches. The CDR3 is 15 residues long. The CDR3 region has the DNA TGCAGCGTTGAAGAAGGACAGGGTAGGAGAAACACCATATATTTT. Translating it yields CSVEEGQGRRNTIYF.

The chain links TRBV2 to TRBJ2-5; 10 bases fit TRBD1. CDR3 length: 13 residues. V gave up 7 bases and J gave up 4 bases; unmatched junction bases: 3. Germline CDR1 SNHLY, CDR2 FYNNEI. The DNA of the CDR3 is TGTGCCAGCATGAGGGACAGGGGAGAGACCCAGTACTTC. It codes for CASMRDRGETQYF.

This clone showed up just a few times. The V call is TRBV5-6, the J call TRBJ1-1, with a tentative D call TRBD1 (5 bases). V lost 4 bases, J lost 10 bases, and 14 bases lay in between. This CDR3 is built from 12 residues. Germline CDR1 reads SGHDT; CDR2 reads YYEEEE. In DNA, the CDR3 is TGTGCCAGCAGCGCCGGTTGGGGGGGAGCTTTCTTT. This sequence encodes CASSAGWGGAFF.

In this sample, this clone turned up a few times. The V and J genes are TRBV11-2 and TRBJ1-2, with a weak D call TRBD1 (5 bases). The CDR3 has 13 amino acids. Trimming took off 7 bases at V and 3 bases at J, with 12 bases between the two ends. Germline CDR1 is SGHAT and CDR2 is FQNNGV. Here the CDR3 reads CASIGGGHYGYTF. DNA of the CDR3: TGTGCCAGCATCGGGGGGGGACACTATGGCTACACCTTC.

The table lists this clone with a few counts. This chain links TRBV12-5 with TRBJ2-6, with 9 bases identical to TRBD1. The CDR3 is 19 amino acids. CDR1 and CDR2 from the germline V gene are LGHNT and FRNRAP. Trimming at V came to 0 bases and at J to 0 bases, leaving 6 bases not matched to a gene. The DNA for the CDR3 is TGTGCTAGTGGTTTGGTAATCCCGGGACAGGGCTCTGGGGCCAACGTCCTGACTTTC. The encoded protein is CASGLVIPGQGSGANVLTF.